The 11 T cell receptor beta chains below come from one sample, sequenced in a study of blood T cells in healthy people across ages. The use of a sample-barcoded 5' primer and a J-beta primer mix characterized a second PCR of about 7 to 12 cycles. TCRdb used MiXCR to reprocess the 5' RACE reads, holding one entry per CDR3 protein. The sample comprises more than 1.4 million distinct CDR3 sequences, about 43% of which are singletons, and roughly 7.9% rests with the top ten. Source material: blood. The receptors derive from a woman in her late teens or twenties in good health.

The rearrangement links TRBV29-1 to TRBJ1-2; 9 bases fit TRBD1. Germline values: CDR1 SQVTM, CDR2 ANQGSEA. The CDR3 spans 14 residues. The V segment lost 7 bases and the J segment 0 bases; nucleotides outside the gene matches: 6. CDR3 in DNA: TGCAGCGCTCTAACAGGGGGCACTAACTATGGCTACACCTTC. As protein: CSALTGGTNYGYTF.

This sequence joins TRBV2 and TRBJ2-5, with 11 bases matching TRBD2. The DNA end is more similar to TRBJ2-7, so the J call may be wrong. The germline V gene encodes CDR1 SNHLY and CDR2 FYNNEI. The CDR3 is made up of 18 amino acids. The chain's CDR3 is CASSGGGLAGLWRYEQYF. The CDR3 DNA sequence: TGTGCCAGCAGTGGTGGAGGACTAGCGGGCCTCTGGCGCTACGAGCAGTACTTC.

A few counts support this clonotype. The V gene is TRBV25-1, the J gene TRBJ2-5; TRBD2 is a possible D gene (5 bases). The germline V gene encodes CDR1 MGHDK and CDR2 SYGVNS. Between the trimmed V and J ends, which lost 8 bases and 13 bases, there was a span of 23 bases. This CDR3 has 13 amino acids. CDR3 DNA: TGTGCCAGCGGTGCGGGCACCGATCTGCACCGGTACTTC. It codes for CASGAGTDLHRYF. Variable domain in full (rest from reference TRBV25-1 and TRBJ2-5): EADIYQTPRYLVIGTGKKITLECSQTMGHDKMYWYQQDPGMELHLIHYSYGVNSTEKGDLSSESTVSRIRTEHFPLTLESARPSHTSQYLCASGAGTDLHRYFGPGTRLLVL.

As to this clonotype: A read error may explain this, as a much larger clone is one base away. V gene TRBV14 combines with J gene TRBJ2-4; D call uncertain. With the DNA end fitting TRBJ2-7 better, the J assignment may be wrong. CDR1 is SGHDN and CDR2 is FVKESK in the germline V gene. The CDR3 consists of 14 residues. The CDR3 region has the DNA TGTGCCAGCAGCCAAGGGGTGGTTGGCTACGAGCAGTACTTC. The encoded protein is CASSQGVVGYEQYF.

The V gene is TRBV27, the J gene TRBJ1-6; 10 bases are a match to TRBD1. CDR1 MNHEY and CDR2 SMNVEV come from the germline V gene (reference sequence). The V and J ends lost 6 bases and 5 bases, in that order; junction bases with no gene match: 4. The CDR3 is 15 residues long. The CDR3 coding sequence is TGTGCCAGCAGACCGGGGACAGGGGATAATTCACCCCTCCACTTT. Its protein product is CASRPGTGDNSPLHF.

The DNA of the CDR3 is TGTGCCAGCAGTTTAGCGGAGGGCCGAGATACGCAGTATTTT. It specifies CASSLAEGRDTQYF. The genes are TRBV27 and TRBJ2-3, with D possibly TRBD2 on 6 matching bases. CDR1 is MNHEY and CDR2 is SMNVEV in the germline V gene (reference sequence). Between the trimmed V and J ends, which lost 2 bases and 5 bases, there was a span of 11 bases. CDR3 length: 14 residues.

This sequence joins TRBV6-1 and TRBJ2-5; D is perhaps TRBD1 (5 bases). The CDR3 consists of 17 residues. Trimming cost V 0 bases and J 3 bases, with 17 bases left between them. In germline, CDR1 is MNHNS, CDR2 SASEGT. The CDR3 nucleotides are TGTGCCAGCAGTGAAGCAGCAGGACACCCGGCAAAAGAGACCCAGTACTTC. It translates to CASSEAAGHPAKETQYF.

This clonotype was counted once. The rearrangement uses TRBV5-1 and TRBJ2-3; D is possibly TRBD2 (6 bases). The germline V gene encodes CDR1 SGHRS and CDR2 YFSETQ. Trimming took 2 bases from V and 0 from J, leaving 19 bases between them. This CDR3 is built from 18 residues. This CDR3 is CASSLRERRDASTDTQYF. The CDR3 DNA is TGCGCCAGCAGCTTAAGGGAAAGGCGGGACGCTAGCACAGATACGCAGTATTTT. Supplemented by reference TRBV5-1 and TRBJ2-3, the full variable domain reads KAGVTQTPRYLIKTRGQQVTLSCSPISGHRSVSWYQQTPGQGLQFLFEYFSETQRNKGNFPGRFSGRQFSNSRSEMNVSTLELGDSALYLCASSLRERRDASTDTQYFGPGTRLTVL.

This clonotype appeared many times. This chain joins TRBV4-1 and TRBJ2-1, with 9 bases identical to TRBD2. The V segment lost 0 bases and the J segment 5 bases; nucleotides outside the gene matches: 5. CDR3 size: 16 residues. CDR1 and CDR2 (germline): MGHRA, YSYEKL. This CDR3 is CASSQELSGGNNEQFF. CDR3 DNA: TGCGCCAGCAGCCAAGAACTAAGCGGGGGGAACAATGAGCAGTTCTTC.

This clonotype turned up a few times. The gene calls are TRBV20-1 and TRBJ2-5; possibly TRBD2 for D (5 bases). V lost 1 base and J 2 bases, leaving 11 bases between the germline ends. The germline V gene has CDR1 DFQATT and CDR2 SNEGSKA (reference sequence). The CDR3 is 14 amino acids. The CDR3 region has the DNA TGCAGTGCTAGAGCTGTGGCGGGTCAAGAGACCCAGTACTTC. Translated, it gives CSARAVAGQETQYF.

This clonotype was seen more than once but under ten times. J is TRBJ2-7 and V is TRBV20-1; D perhaps matches TRBD2 (6 bases). Near its end, the DNA agrees better with TRBJ2-1, so the J call may be wrong. CDR3 size: 14 residues. Looked up from germline, CDR1 is DFQATT and CDR2 is SNEGSKA (reference sequence). The CDR3 spells CSAIRAGPKDEQFF. The CDR3 nucleotides are TGCAGTGCCATTCGGGCGGGACCCAAGGATGAGCAGTTCTTC.